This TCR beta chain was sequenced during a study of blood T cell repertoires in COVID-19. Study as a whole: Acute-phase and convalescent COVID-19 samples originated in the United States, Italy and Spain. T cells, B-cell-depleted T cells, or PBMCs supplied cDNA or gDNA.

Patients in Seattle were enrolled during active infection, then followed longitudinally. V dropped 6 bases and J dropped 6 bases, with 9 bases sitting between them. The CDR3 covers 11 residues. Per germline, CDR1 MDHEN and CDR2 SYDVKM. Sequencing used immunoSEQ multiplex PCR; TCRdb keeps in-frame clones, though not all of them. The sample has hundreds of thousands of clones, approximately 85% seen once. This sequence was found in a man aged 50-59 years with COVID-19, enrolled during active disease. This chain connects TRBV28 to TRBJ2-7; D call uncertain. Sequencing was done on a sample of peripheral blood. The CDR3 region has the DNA TGTGCCAGCAGCCGTTCGGGCGAGCAGTACTTC. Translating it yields CASSRSGEQYF. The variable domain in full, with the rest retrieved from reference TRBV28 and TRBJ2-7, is DVKVTQSSRYLVKRTGEKVFLECVQDMDHENMFWYRQDPGLGLRLIYFSYDVKMKEKGDIPEGYSVSREKKERFSLILESASTNQTSMYLCASSRSGEQYFGPGTRLTVT.